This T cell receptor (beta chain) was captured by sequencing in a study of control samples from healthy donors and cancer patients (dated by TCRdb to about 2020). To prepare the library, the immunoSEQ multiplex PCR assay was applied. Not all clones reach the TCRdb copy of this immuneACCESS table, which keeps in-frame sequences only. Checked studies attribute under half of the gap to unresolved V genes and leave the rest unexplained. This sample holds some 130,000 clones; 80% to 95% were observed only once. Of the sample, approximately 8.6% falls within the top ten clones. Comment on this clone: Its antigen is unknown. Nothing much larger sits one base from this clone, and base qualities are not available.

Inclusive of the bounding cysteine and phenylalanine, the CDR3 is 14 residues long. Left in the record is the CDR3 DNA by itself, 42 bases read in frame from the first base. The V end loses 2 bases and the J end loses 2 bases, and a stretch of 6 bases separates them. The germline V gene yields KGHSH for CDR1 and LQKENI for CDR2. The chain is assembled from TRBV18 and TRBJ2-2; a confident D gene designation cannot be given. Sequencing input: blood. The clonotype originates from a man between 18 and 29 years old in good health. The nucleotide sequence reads TGTGCCAGCTCACCAGGGGTAAACACCGGGGAGCTGTTTTTT. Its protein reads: CASSPGVNTGELFF.